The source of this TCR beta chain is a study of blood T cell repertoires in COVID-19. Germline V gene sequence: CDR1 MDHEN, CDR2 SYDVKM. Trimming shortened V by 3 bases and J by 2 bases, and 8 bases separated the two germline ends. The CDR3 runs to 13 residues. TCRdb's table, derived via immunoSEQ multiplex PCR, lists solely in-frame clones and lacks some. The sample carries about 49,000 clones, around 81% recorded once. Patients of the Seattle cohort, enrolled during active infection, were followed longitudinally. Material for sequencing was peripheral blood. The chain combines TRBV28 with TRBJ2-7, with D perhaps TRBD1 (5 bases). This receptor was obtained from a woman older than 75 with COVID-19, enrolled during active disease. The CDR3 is CASSLAGTYEQYF. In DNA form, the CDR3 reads TGTGCCAGCAGTTTGGCAGGGACCTACGAGCAGTACTTC.